This T cell receptor beta chain was recovered during a study of T cells in Graves' hyperthyroidism and ophthalmopathy. General study results and limits: Appearing also in blood were most of the thyroid clonotypes expanded above 0.001.

Researchers amplified the TCR beta CDR3 regions from RNA transcripts. HTBI primers drove first-round RT-PCR of the TCR CDR3. TCRdb re-derived calls from the multiplex PCR reads in MiXCR, one entry per CDR3 protein. This sample has around 540,000 distinct CDR3 sequences, with approximately 44% found just once. V lost 5 bases, J lost 4 bases, and 14 bases lay in between. Germline V gene data show CDR1 as DFQATT and CDR2 as SNEGSKA (reference sequence). CDR3 size: 13 residues. As concerns this clonotype: Its antigen is undetermined.

Graves' hyperthyroidism was deemed stable given no ophthalmopathy progression within 18 months. Exclusion of patients followed from uncontrolled infection, other autoimmune disease, pregnancy or lactation. The specimen was peripheral blood or thyroid tissue (not recorded which). This chain joins TRBV20-1 and TRBJ1-2, with D perhaps TRBD1 (5 bases). This sequence originates from a woman in her late teens or twenties with Graves' hyperthyroidism. The CDR3 DNA reads as TGCAGTGCTGGTCAGACAGAAGGCTATGGCTACACCTTC. Translation gives CSAGQTEGYGYTF.